This T cell receptor (beta chain) was recovered during a study of blood T cell repertoires in COVID-19. Across the study: T cells, B-cell-depleted T cells, or PBMCs provided the cDNA or gDNA that served as material.

The CDR3 extends over 15 amino acids. V dropped 0 bases and J dropped 3 bases, with 12 bases sitting between them. Germline V CDR1 and CDR2: MNHEY, SMNVEV (reference sequence). Clones were sequenced by immunoSEQ multiplex PCR, and TCRdb holds only the in-frame ones, with some missing. Of some 78,000 clones in the sample, roughly 84% were seen once. Sequenced: peripheral blood. This sequence originates from a man aged 45 to 65 with acute or convalescent COVID-19. The gene calls are TRBV27 and TRBJ2-7; D gene unclear. CDR3 DNA: TGTGCCAGCAGTTTATCCGTTCTAGGAGACTACGAGCAGTACTTC. It encodes CASSLSVLGDYEQYF.